Listed here are 29 T cell receptor beta chains from one sample, sequenced in a study of blood T cells in healthy people across ages. Primed by a sample-barcoded 5' primer and a J-beta primer mix, a second PCR proceeded for roughly 7 to 11 cycles. From the 5' RACE reads, TCRdb called clonotypes with MiXCR, one entry per CDR3 protein. Of 1.5 million to 2 million distinct CDR3 sequences listed, just under 50% are singletons. Sequenced input: blood. The receptors here all came from a woman between 35 and 50 years old in good health.

This clonotype turned up a few times. The chain couples TRBV4-2 to TRBJ2-5; 7 bases align to TRBD1. The germline CDR1 and CDR2 sequences are LGHNA and YNFKEQ. Trimming at V came to 0 bases and at J to 5 bases, leaving 6 bases not matched to a gene. CDR3 size: 15 residues. CDR3 sequence: CASSQEGQSWETQYF. The DNA for the CDR3 is TGTGCCAGCAGCCAAGAGGGACAGAGTTGGGAGACCCAGTACTTC.

This clonotype was recorded a few times. V is TRBV20-1 and J is TRBJ1-2, with D possibly matching TRBD1 (6 bases). The CDR3 spans 14 residues. The V gene lost 0 bases and the J gene lost 4 bases, with 12 bases spanning the gap. CDR1 and CDR2 from the germline V gene are DFQATT and SNEGSKA (reference sequence). CDR3 sequence (DNA): TGCAGTGCTAGAGATGGGGGCGGCATCTATGGCTACACCTTC. It codes for CSARDGGGIYGYTF.

This clonotype has only a few counts. The chain uses TRBV6-1 and TRBJ1-6; 8 nucleotides agree with TRBD1. Losses at the gene ends were 5 bases for V and 0 bases for J; bases not matched to a gene: 6. CDR1 and CDR2 from the germline V gene are MNHNS and SASEGT. The CDR3 runs to 17 residues. This chain's CDR3 is CASSPGQAGSYNSPLHF. CDR3 nucleotide sequence: TGTGCCAGCAGTCCGGGACAGGCTGGCTCCTATAATTCACCCCTCCACTTT.

The chain couples TRBV5-1 to TRBJ2-3, with D possibly TRBD2 on 5 matching bases. Germline V gives CDR1 SGHRS, CDR2 YFSETQ. V was shortened by 5 bases and J by 1 base, with 29 bases between the two germline ends. The CDR3 totals 20 residues. CDR3 sequence reads: CASRDNSAVPPSGGTDTQYF. The CDR3 nucleotides read TGCGCCAGCAGGGATAATTCGGCAGTACCACCCTCCGGGGGCACAGATACGCAGTATTTT.

The chain has TRBV18 and TRBJ2-1; D possibly corresponds to TRBD2 (6 bases). Germline assignment: CDR1 KGHSH and CDR2 LQKENI. Trimming removed 6 bases at V and 0 bases at J, with 21 bases between. This CDR3 has 18 amino acids. The CDR3 coding sequence is TGTGCCAGCTCCCTAAGCCCGACTAGTCTGAGCTCCTACAATGAGCAGTTCTTC. Translation gives CASSLSPTSLSSYNEQFF.

There are a few counts of this clonotype. The chain links TRBV7-9 to TRBJ2-1, with D uncertain. CDR3 size: 11 residues. Germline V gene sequence: CDR1 SEHNR, CDR2 FQNEAQ (reference sequence). Trimming cost V 5 bases and J 9 bases, with 8 bases left between them. DNA of the CDR3: TGTGCCAGCAGCATCAACTCTGAGCAGTTCTTC. It encodes CASSINSEQFF.

The chain recombines TRBV6-1 with TRBJ2-7, with 7 positions matching TRBD1. The CDR3 is made up of 17 amino acids. Germline V CDR1 and CDR2: MNHNS, SASEGT. With V trimmed by 6 bases and J by 3 bases, 17 bases remained unmatched. The CDR3 nucleotides read TGTGCCAGCAGAACATACTCAACTACAGGGGACGGCTACGAGCAGTACTTC. Translated: CASRTYSTTGDGYEQYF.

The chain couples TRBV7-9 to TRBJ2-3; either TRBD1 or TRBD2 may supply D (6 bases each). Germline CDR1 and CDR2: SEHNR and FQNEAQ (reference sequence). The CDR3 extends over 15 amino acids. The V gene lost 1 base and the J gene lost 6 bases, with 14 bases spanning the gap. The CDR3 is CASSLDGGPGDTQYF. The CDR3 DNA reads as TGTGCCAGCAGCTTAGACGGGGGCCCAGGTGATACGCAGTATTTT.

The genes are TRBV4-3 and TRBJ2-3, with D unclear. CDR1 LGHNA and CDR2 YSLEER come from the germline V gene. Trimming pared 6 bases from V and 0 bases from J, leaving 16 bases between. This CDR3 has 16 amino acids. The DNA for the CDR3 is TGCGCCAGCAGTCACCTGGTCCCGCCTAGCACAGATACGCAGTATTTT. Protein sequence: CASSHLVPPSTDTQYF.

The V gene is TRBV20-1, the J gene TRBJ1-2; D remains unclear. CDR3 length equals 13 residues. V shed 0 bases and J shed 6 bases, with 11 bases lying between them. Germline V gives CDR1 DFQATT, CDR2 SNEGSKA (reference sequence). In DNA, the CDR3 is TGCAGTGCTAGAGATTGGTCGGCAAATGGCTACACCTTC. Its protein is CSARDWSANGYTF.

The chain has TRBV7-2 and TRBJ2-7; D might be TRBD1 (5 bases). The germline V and J ends were trimmed by 5 bases and 6 bases, with 20 bases remaining between them. The CDR3 extends over 15 amino acids. Looked up from germline, CDR1 is SGHTA and CDR2 is FQGNSA. The CDR3 sequence is CASSPQGVRTSEQYF. For the CDR3, the DNA is TGTGCCAGCAGCCCCCAAGGGGTCAGGACCTCCGAGCAGTACTTC.

This clonotype was found once. The chain employs TRBV6-5 and TRBJ1-2, with TRBD1 as a possible D gene (6 bases). CDR3 size: 16 residues. Germline V CDR1 and CDR2: MNHEY, SVGAGI. V dropped 1 base and J dropped 8 bases, with 20 bases sitting between them. DNA of the CDR3: TGTGCCAGCAGTTACTTCCCCACAGGGAACCCGGGAGGCTACACCTTC. Translated, it gives CASSYFPTGNPGGYTF.

The chain carries TRBV20-1 and TRBJ1-6; no firm D call. The CDR3 runs to 14 residues. Trimming shortened V by 0 bases and J by 7 bases, and 10 bases separated the two germline ends. Germline V CDR1 and CDR2: DFQATT, SNEGSKA (reference sequence). CDR3 nucleotides: TGCAGTGCTAGAGAGACCGTTTTGAATTCACCCCTCCACTTT. As protein: CSARETVLNSPLHF.

V usage is TRBV6-1 and J usage is TRBJ2-7; no clear D. The germline V gene has CDR1 MNHNS and CDR2 SASEGT. V lost 1 base and J 3 bases, leaving 19 bases between the germline ends. This CDR3 spans 17 amino acids. CDR3 protein: CASSEEGIGIRHYEQYF. Written as DNA, the CDR3 is TGTGCCAGCAGTGAAGAAGGGATAGGGATTAGGCACTACGAGCAGTACTTC.

The table lists this clonotype with a count of one. V is TRBV7-2 and J is TRBJ2-7; D perhaps matches TRBD1 (6 bases). The CDR3 is 18 amino acids. Per germline, CDR1 SGHTA and CDR2 FQGNSA. The V gene lost 2 bases and the J gene lost 5 bases, with 25 bases spanning the gap. CDR3 nucleotides: TGTGCCAGCAGCTTAAGAGAGGCCGGGACAATCTTACGTAACGAGCAGTACTTC. It codes for CASSLREAGTILRNEQYF.

The chain recombines TRBV18 with TRBJ2-1; 8 bases map to TRBD1. The V gene's germline CDR1 is KGHSH and CDR2 LQKENI. The CDR3 has 14 amino acids. Unmatched junction bases numbered 7, after V lost 4 bases and J lost 8 bases. CDR3 coding DNA: TGTGCCAGCTCACGACCGACAGGGGAGTATGAGCAGTTCTTC. Amino acid sequence: CASSRPTGEYEQFF.

There are a few counts of this clonotype. The rearrangement links TRBV29-1 to TRBJ2-5; D is tentatively TRBD1 or TRBD2 (5 bases each). From germline, CDR1 is SQVTM and CDR2 ANQGSEA. V was cut by 4 bases and J by 3 bases, with 12 bases left in between. The CDR3 loop spans 13 amino acids. CDR3 in amino acids: CSVAEGLKETQYF. CDR3 coding DNA: TGCAGCGTTGCAGAGGGGCTTAAAGAGACCCAGTACTTC.

CDR3 sequence reads: CASSERGQGYDEQFF. CDR3 coding DNA: TGTGCCAGCAGCGAAAGGGGACAGGGGTACGATGAGCAGTTCTTC. The genes are TRBV7-8 and TRBJ2-1, with 10 nucleotides matching TRBD1. This CDR3 region has 15 residues. Germline V gives CDR1 SGHVS, CDR2 FQNEAQ. With 5 bases clipped from V and 8 bases from J, the junction kept 9 bases outside the gene matches.

A single count supports this clonotype. The chain recombines TRBV28 with TRBJ1-5; the D is unclear. Germline V gene sequence: CDR1 MDHEN, CDR2 SYDVKM. CDR3 size: 15 residues. The V end was cut by 8 bases, the J end by 4 bases, with 18 bases between. The CDR3 DNA reads TGTGCCAGCCTCGGTCCCGGTGGGTGGAATCAGCCCCAGCATTTT. Translated: CASLGPGGWNQPQHF. Filled out from reference TRBV28 and TRBJ1-5, the complete variable domain reads DVKVTQSSRYLVKRTGEKVFLECVQDMDHENMFWYRQDPGLGLRLIYFSYDVKMKEKGDIPEGYSVSREKKERFSLILESASTNQTSMYLCASLGPGGWNQPQHFGDGTRLSIL.

V and J are TRBV6-1 and TRBJ2-6; D is unresolved. Per the germline V gene, CDR1 is MNHNS and CDR2 is SASEGT. The V end was cut by 3 bases, the J end by 7 bases, with 10 bases between. The CDR3 contains 14 residues. Here the CDR3 reads CASSDSEYANVLTF. Here the CDR3 DNA reads TGTGCCAGCAGTGACTCCGAATATGCCAACGTCCTGACTTTC.

This clonotype has just a few counts. The chain uses TRBV6-2 or TRBV6-3 and TRBJ2-7; 12 bases map to TRBD1. The DNA end is more similar to TRBJ2-4, so the J call may be wrong. Germline V gene lookup returns CDR1 MNHEY and CDR2 SVGEGT. There are 19 residues in the CDR3. The DNA for the CDR3 is TGTGCCAGCAGTTACAGGGGACAGGGGGCTGAACGGTCCAAAAACATTCAGTACTTC. Its translation is CASSYRGQGAERSKNIQYF.

This chain joins TRBV5-1 and TRBJ2-5, with 8 bases aligning to TRBD2. V shed 2 bases and J 0 bases; nucleotides not matched to a gene: 9. From germline, CDR1 is SGHRS and CDR2 YFSETQ. This CDR3 is built from 17 residues. Here the CDR3 reads CASSLTGLVLYQETQYF. The CDR3 DNA reads as TGCGCCAGCAGCTTAACGGGACTAGTCTTGTACCAAGAGACCCAGTACTTC.

This clonotype was observed a few times. The rearrangement uses TRBV20-1 and TRBJ2-5, with no clear D. The CDR3 spans 11 residues. From germline, CDR1 is DFQATT and CDR2 SNEGSKA (reference sequence). V lost 4 bases, J lost 4 bases, and 7 bases lay in between. The CDR3 DNA follows: TGCAGTGCTAATGGTATAGAGACCCAGTACTTC. The encoded protein is CSANGIETQYF.

This clonotype was seen more than once but under ten times. The chain is built from TRBV7-6 and TRBJ1-6; D is unclear. There are 13 residues in the CDR3. Germline V gene lookup returns CDR1 SGHVS and CDR2 FNYEAQ. Trimming removed 0 bases at V and 7 bases at J, with 4 bases between. The CDR3 here is CASSLAYNSPLHF. The CDR3 DNA is TGTGCCAGCAGCTTAGCGTACAATTCACCCCTCCACTTT. Looking up the rest from reference TRBV7-6 and TRBJ1-6 gives the full variable domain: GAGVSQSPRYKVTKRGQDVALRCDPISGHVSLYWYRQALGQGPEFLTYFNYEAQQDKSGLPNDRFSAERPEGSISTLTIQRTEQRDSAMYRCASSLAYNSPLHFGNGTRLTVT.

In its sample, this clonotype was seen many times. J is TRBJ2-1 and V is TRBV10-3, with 9 bases fitting TRBD1. With the DNA end fitting TRBJ2-7 better, the J assignment may be wrong. CDR3 length equals 16 residues. In germline, CDR1 is ENHRY, CDR2 SYGVKD. The CDR3 is CAISDLGQGSYNEQYF. The CDR3 DNA is TGTGCCATCAGTGACCTGGGACAGGGATCCTACAATGAGCAGTACTTC.

V usage is TRBV6-2 or TRBV6-3 and J usage is TRBJ1-1; no reliable D call. Trimming took off 5 bases at V and 8 bases at J, with 12 bases between the two ends. Germline CDR1 MNHEY, CDR2 SVGEGT. The CDR3 length is 12 residues. The DNA for the CDR3 is TGTGCCAGCAGTACCCAACCGTGGGAAGCTTTCTTT. It codes for CASSTQPWEAFF.

The rearrangement joins TRBV11-2 to TRBJ2-5; D remains unclear. V was shortened by 1 base and J by 13 bases, with 10 bases between the two germline ends. Germline CDR1 reads SGHAT; CDR2 reads FQNNGV. The CDR3 spans 11 residues. The CDR3 region is CASSLGSAAYF. The CDR3 coding sequence is TGTGCCAGCAGCTTAGGAAGCGCAGCGTACTTC.

V usage is TRBV7-9 and J usage is TRBJ1-6; D ambiguous. The CDR3 has 15 residues. Deletions cut 5 bases from V and 4 bases from J, with 12 bases between. From germline, CDR1 is SEHNR and CDR2 FQNEAQ (reference sequence). The CDR3 here is CASSPASGYNSPLHF. The CDR3 DNA is TGTGCCAGCAGCCCAGCCTCGGGGTATAATTCACCCCTCCACTTT.

The chain uses TRBV7-9 and TRBJ1-6, with 7 positions matching TRBD1. The V gene's germline CDR1 is SEHNR and CDR2 FQNEAQ (reference sequence). The CDR3 consists of 15 residues. Germline trimming cut 5 bases from V and 9 bases from J; bases unmatched to any gene: 10. Here the CDR3 reads CASSLDRVFLSPLHF. The DNA for the CDR3 is TGTGCCAGCAGCCTAGACAGGGTTTTTCTTTCACCCCTCCACTTT. Using reference TRBV7-9 and TRBJ1-6 for the parts outside the CDR3, the full variable domain is DTGVSQNPRHKITKRGQNVTFRCDPISEHNRLYWYRQTLGQGPEFLTYFQNEAQLEKSRLLSDRFSAERPKGSFSTLEIQRTEQGDSAMYLCASSLDRVFLSPLHFGNGTRLTVT.